The 12 T cell receptor beta chains below were found in one sample sequenced in a study of cytomegalovirus exposure and HLA in healthy donors. Repertoires were generated with immunoSEQ multiplex PCR, while TCRdb's copy carries only in-frame clones and drops some. The profile shows approximately 150,000 clones, about 90% of them singletons. Material: PBMCs. The receptors here all came from a woman aged 18-35 years in good health and CMV-seropositive.

The chain is built from TRBV4-2 and TRBJ2-3; D remains unclear. This CDR3 has 19 amino acids. V lost 1 base and J lost 4, with 24 bases in between. Germline loops: CDR1 LGHNA, CDR2 YNFKEQ. Written as DNA, the CDR3 is TGTGCCAGCAGCCAAGCTGCCCATCGCGGCGGAAGACGGCCAGATACGCAGTATTTT. Translation: CASSQAAHRGGRRPDTQYF.

The V and J genes are TRBV5-1 and TRBJ2-1, with 9 bases fitting TRBD1. The J segment lost 9 bases and the V segment lost 3 bases, leaving 10 bases of the junction unmatched. Germline lookup yields CDR1 SGHRS and CDR2 YFSETQ. The CDR3 runs 15 residues. The CDR3 spells CASSSLGQGVREQFF. In DNA, the CDR3 is TGCGCCAGCAGCTCCCTGGGACAGGGTGTGCGTGAGCAGTTCTTC.

The chain links TRBV7-3 to TRBJ2-2; TRBD2 might be the D (5 bases). Germline lookup yields CDR1 SGHTA and CDR2 FQGTGA. The CDR3 contains 15 residues. The V and J ends lost 1 base and 0 bases respectively, with 6 bases between them. CDR3 region: CASSLKAANTGELFF. The CDR3 nucleotides read TGTGCCAGCAGCTTAAAAGCGGCGAACACCGGGGAGCTGTTTTTT.

For the CDR3, the DNA is TGCGCCAGCAGCTTGGACAGGGAAGGGAACTATGGCTACACCTTC. Translated, it gives CASSLDREGNYGYTF. J is TRBJ1-2 and V is TRBV5-1; tentative D call: TRBD1 (6 bases). The CDR3 extends over 15 amino acids. The ends were cut back, 0 bases at V and 2 bases at J, with 11 bases in the middle. Germline-derived CDR1 and CDR2 are SGHRS and YFSETQ.

The chain carries TRBV6-1 and TRBJ2-7, with 7 bases that match TRBD1. This CDR3 has 15 residues. V gave up 5 bases and J gave up 0 bases; unmatched junction bases: 7. Germline V CDR1 and CDR2: MNHNS, SASEGT. The CDR3 region is CASSPTGTASYEQYF. DNA for the CDR3: TGTGCCAGCAGTCCCACCGGGACAGCCTCCTACGAGCAGTACTTC.

The genes are TRBV18 and TRBJ2-2; 10 bases fit TRBD2. V lost 3 bases and J lost 4; bases outside the gene matches: 5. The CDR3 consists of 16 residues. The germline V gene encodes CDR1 KGHSH and CDR2 LQKENI. The CDR3 is CASSPDSSGSTGELFF. The DNA for the CDR3 is TGTGCCAGCTCACCCGACTCTAGCGGGAGCACCGGGGAGCTGTTTTTT.

The chain has TRBV28 and TRBJ2-7; D is ambiguous. Trimming shortened V by 3 bases and J by 7 bases, and 7 bases separated the two germline ends. CDR3 length equals 11 residues. Germline CDR1 and CDR2: MDHEN and SYDVKM. CDR3 residues: CASSFSGEQYF. The CDR3, as DNA: TGTGCCAGCAGTTTTTCCGGGGAGCAGTACTTC.

The CDR3 spells CASSQDRRGYYGYTF. In DNA form, the CDR3 reads TGTGCCAGCAGCCAAGATCGCAGGGGTTACTATGGCTACACCTTC. The chain couples TRBV14 to TRBJ1-2, with D possibly being TRBD1 (6 bases). This CDR3 has 15 amino acids. Deletions cut 0 bases from V and 3 bases from J, with 11 bases between. CDR1 is SGHDN, CDR2 FVKESK, per germline.

This chain uses TRBV11-2 with TRBJ2-1; TRBD2 matches at 10 bases. J was trimmed by 6 bases and V by 3 bases; bases with no gene match: 11. Germline loops: CDR1 SGHAT, CDR2 FQNNGV. The CDR3 sequence is 17 residues long. CDR3 DNA sequence: TGTGCCAGCAGCTTGAGGTACCTAGCGGGGGCCTTCAATGAGCAGTTCTTC. Protein product: CASSLRYLAGAFNEQFF.

CDR3 amino acids: CASSPESGANTEAFF. The CDR3 DNA sequence: TGTGCCAGCAGCCCGGAGTCAGGGGCCAACACTGAAGCTTTCTTT. J is TRBJ1-1 and V is TRBV6-8, with a possible D match to TRBD1 (6 bases). Germline V CDR1 and CDR2: MNHGY, SAAAGT. The V end lost 6 bases, the J end lost 2 bases, and 16 bases lay between the germline ends. The CDR3 is 15 amino acids.

V usage is TRBV6-1 and J usage is TRBJ2-5, with no clear D. This CDR3 is built from 14 residues. The V gene lost 3 bases and the J gene lost 7 bases, with 15 bases spanning the gap. Germline V gene data show CDR1 as MNHNS and CDR2 as SASEGT. The CDR3 DNA reads TGTGCCAGCAGTGATTTCTTTCCGGCGGTGACCCAGTACTTC. This encodes CASSDFFPAVTQYF.

This clone was counted once. The chain joins TRBV30 to TRBJ2-7; 8 nucleotides agree with TRBD2. Trimming removed 3 bases from V and 3 bases from J; junction bases left unmatched: 4. The CDR3 length is 13 residues. The V gene's germline CDR1 is GTSNPN and CDR2 SVGIG (reference sequence). CDR3 protein: CAWSGGAFYEQYF. CDR3 sequence (DNA): TGTGCCTGGAGCGGGGGGGCCTTCTACGAGCAGTACTTC.